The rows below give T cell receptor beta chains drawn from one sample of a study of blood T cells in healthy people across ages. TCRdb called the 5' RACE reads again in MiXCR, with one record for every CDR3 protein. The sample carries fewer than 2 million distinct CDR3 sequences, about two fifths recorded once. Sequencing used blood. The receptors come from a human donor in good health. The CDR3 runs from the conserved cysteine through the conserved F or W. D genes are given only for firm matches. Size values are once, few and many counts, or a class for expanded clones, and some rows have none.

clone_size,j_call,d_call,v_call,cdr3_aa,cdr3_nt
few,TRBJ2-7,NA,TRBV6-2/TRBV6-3,CASSPSTDIPEQYF,TGTGCCAGCAGTCCTTCGACAGATATTCCCGAGCAGTACTTC
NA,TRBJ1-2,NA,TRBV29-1,CSVPDTLYGYTF,TGCAGCGTCCCAGACACCCTCTATGGCTACACCTTC
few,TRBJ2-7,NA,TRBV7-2,CASSTGMGQYF,TGTGCCAGCAGTACAGGGATGGGCCAGTACTTC
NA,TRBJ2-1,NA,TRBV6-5,CASSYSPRGVGNEQFF,TGTGCCAGCAGTTACTCCCCCCGAGGGGTTGGCAATGAGCAGTTCTTC
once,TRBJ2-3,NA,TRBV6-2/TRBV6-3,CASIRGLGVRSQYF,TGTGCCAGCATAAGGGGATTGGGCGTTCGGTCGCAGTATTTT
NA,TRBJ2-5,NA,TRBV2,CASAPVTGPQETQYF,TGTGCCAGCGCGCCTGTGACGGGGCCACAAGAGACCCAGTACTTC
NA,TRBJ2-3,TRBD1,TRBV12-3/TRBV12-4,CASRRTGMADTQYF,TGTGCCAGCAGACGGACAGGGATGGCAGATACGCAGTATTTT
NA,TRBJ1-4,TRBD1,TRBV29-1,CSGMLTGANEKLFF,TGCAGCGGGATGCTTACAGGGGCTAATGAAAAACTGTTTTTT
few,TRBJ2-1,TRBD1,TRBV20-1,CSASQRDRVYNEQFF,TGCAGTGCTTCACAACGGGACAGGGTATACAATGAGCAGTTCTTC
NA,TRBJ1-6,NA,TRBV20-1,CSANRPGSSYNSPLHF,TGCAGTGCAAACCGACCCGGGAGCTCCTATAATTCACCCCTCCACTTT
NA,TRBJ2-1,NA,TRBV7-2,CASSSVGSSAGFYNEQFF,TGTGCCAGCAGCTCGGTGGGATCTAGCGCGGGCTTCTATAATGAGCAGTTCTTC
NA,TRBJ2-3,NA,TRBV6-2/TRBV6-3,CASSPWAGRTDTQYF,TGTGCCAGCAGCCCCTGGGCGGGGAGGACAGATACGCAGTATTTT
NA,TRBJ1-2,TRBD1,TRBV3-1,CASSPEGARSYGYTF,TGTGCCAGCAGCCCCGAGGGGGCCCGTTCCTATGGCTACACCTTC
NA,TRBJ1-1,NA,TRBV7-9,CASSRSGTPYGTEAFF,TGTGCCAGCAGCCGGTCCGGGACCCCCTACGGCACTGAAGCTTTCTTT
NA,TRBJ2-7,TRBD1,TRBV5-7,CASSLWDSLSYEQYF,TGTGCCAGCAGCTTGTGGGACAGCCTATCCTACGAGCAGTACTTC
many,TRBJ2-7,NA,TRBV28,CASSSYLGEQYF,TGTGCCAGCAGTTCTTATTTAGGCGAGCAGTACTTC
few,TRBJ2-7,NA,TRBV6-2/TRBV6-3,CASSSTDRSYEQYF,TGTGCCAGCAGTTCAACCGACAGATCCTACGAGCAGTACTTC
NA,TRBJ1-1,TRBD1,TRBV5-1,CASSAGGASNTEAFF,TGCGCCAGCAGCGCAGGGGGCGCGAGTAACACTGAAGCTTTCTTT
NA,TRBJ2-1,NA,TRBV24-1,CATSDDGGPYNEQFF,TGTGCCACCAGTGACGACGGGGGGCCGTACAATGAGCAGTTCTTC
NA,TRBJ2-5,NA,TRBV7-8,CASTEDGQETQYF,TGTGCCAGCACCGAGGATGGGCAAGAGACCCAGTACTTC
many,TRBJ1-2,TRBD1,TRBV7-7,CASSGDRAQDYGYTF,TGTGCTAGCAGCGGGGACAGGGCTCAGGATTATGGCTACACCTTC
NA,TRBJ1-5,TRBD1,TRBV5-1,CASSWGDREGNQPQHF,TGCGCCAGCAGCTGGGGGGACAGGGAGGGCAATCAGCCCCAGCATTTT
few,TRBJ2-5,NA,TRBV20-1,CSGASSGTQYF,TGCAGTGGAGCGTCCTCCGGGACCCAGTACTTC
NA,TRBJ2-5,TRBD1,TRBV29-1,CSVEAMTGPRETQYF,TGCAGCGTTGAGGCGATGACAGGGCCGAGGGAGACCCAGTACTTC
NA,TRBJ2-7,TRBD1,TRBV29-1,CSVEDIHSGQGVNEQYF,TGCAGCGTTGAAGATATTCATTCGGGACAGGGTGTAAACGAGCAGTACTTC
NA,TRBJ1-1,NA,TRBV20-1,CSARDPTGPGEAFF,TGCAGTGCTAGAGACCCCACAGGTCCCGGTGAAGCTTTCTTT
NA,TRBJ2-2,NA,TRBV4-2,CASSQSPFHYLINTGELFF,TGTGCCAGCAGCCAAAGTCCTTTCCACTACCTCATTAACACCGGGGAGCTGTTTTTT
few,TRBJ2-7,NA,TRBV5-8,CASSLAGGTPSYEQYF,TGTGCCAGCAGCTTGGCCGGCGGGACACCCTCCTACGAGCAGTACTTC
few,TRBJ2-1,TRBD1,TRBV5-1,CASSSAGQGIGEQFF,TGCGCCAGCAGCTCGGCCGGACAGGGAATTGGTGAGCAGTTCTTC
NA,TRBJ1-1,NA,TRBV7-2,CASSLTELNTEAFF,TGTGCCAGCAGCTTAACGGAATTGAACACTGAAGCTTTCTTT
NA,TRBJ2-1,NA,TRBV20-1,CSARDRRGSAANEQFF,TGCAGTGCTAGAGATCGGAGGGGAAGCGCAGCCAATGAGCAGTTCTTC
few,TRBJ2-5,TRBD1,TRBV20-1,CSAGGTGAETQYF,TGCAGTGCGGGAGGGACAGGGGCAGAGACCCAGTACTTC
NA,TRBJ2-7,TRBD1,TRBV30,CAWSPGTGGEGYEQYF,TGTGCCTGGAGCCCTGGGACAGGGGGCGAGGGGTACGAGCAGTACTTC
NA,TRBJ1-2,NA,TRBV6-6,CASSYDWGDTRGYTF,TGTGCCAGCAGTTACGACTGGGGAGACACTAGAGGCTACACCTTC
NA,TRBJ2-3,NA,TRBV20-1,CSARGSPSSDTQYF,TGCAGTGCTAGGGGATCACCCTCATCAGATACGCAGTATTTT
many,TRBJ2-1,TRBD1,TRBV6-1,CASSEYQGDSRNEQFF,TGTGCCAGCAGTGAATATCAGGGGGACAGTCGAAATGAGCAGTTCTTC
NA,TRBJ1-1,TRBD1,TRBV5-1,CASSPARGPIILGTEAFF,TGCGCCAGCAGCCCGGCGAGGGGGCCCATTATCCTGGGCACTGAAGCTTTCTTT
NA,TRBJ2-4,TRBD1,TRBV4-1,CASSQVMGQPLAKNIQYF,TGCGCCAGCAGCCAAGTCATGGGACAGCCTTTAGCCAAAAACATTCAGTACTTC
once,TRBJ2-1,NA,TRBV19,CASSISGRNEQFF,TGTGCCAGTAGTATCTCTGGACGCAATGAGCAGTTCTTC
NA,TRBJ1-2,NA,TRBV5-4,CASRPAGTLRGYTF,TGTGCCAGCAGGCCTGCCGGGACCCTCAGGGGCTACACCTTC
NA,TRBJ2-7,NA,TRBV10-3,CAISESRTKGGSSYEQYF,TGTGCCATCAGTGAGTCAAGGACAAAAGGGGGTAGCTCCTACGAGCAGTACTTC
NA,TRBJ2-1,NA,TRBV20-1,CSARDVGANEQFF,TGCAGTGCTAGAGATGTTGGGGCCAATGAGCAGTTCTTC
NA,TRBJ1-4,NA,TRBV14,CASSYRRWGEKLFF,TGTGCCAGCAGCTACCGACGGTGGGGGGAAAAACTGTTTTTT
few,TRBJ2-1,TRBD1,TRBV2,CASVHGTGYTEQFF,TGTGCCAGCGTACACGGGACAGGGTATACTGAGCAGTTCTTC
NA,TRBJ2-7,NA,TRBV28,CASSLSSGPGYEQYF,TGTGCCAGCAGTTTGTCTTCAGGGCCGGGCTACGAGCAGTACTTC
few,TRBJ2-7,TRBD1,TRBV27,CASSPGQGSLKAYEQYF,TGTGCCAGCAGTCCGGGACAGGGGAGCCTGAAGGCCTACGAGCAGTACTTC
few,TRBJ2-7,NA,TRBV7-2,CASSSGRVHYEQYF,TGTGCCAGCAGCTCGGGACGGGTACACTACGAGCAGTACTTC
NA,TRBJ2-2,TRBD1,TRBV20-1,CSARVLGQHGELFF,TGCAGTGCTAGAGTGTTGGGACAGCACGGGGAGCTGTTTTTT
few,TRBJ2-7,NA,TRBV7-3,CASSPTAGYEQYF,TGTGCCAGCAGCCCCACGGCCGGTTACGAGCAGTACTTC
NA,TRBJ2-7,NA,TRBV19,CASSSAPGDRSYEQYF,TGTGCCAGTAGTAGTGCCCCGGGGGACAGATCCTACGAGCAGTACTTC
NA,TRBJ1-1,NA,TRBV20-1,CSAPAQVTEAFF,TGCAGTGCTCCAGCCCAGGTTACTGAAGCTTTCTTT
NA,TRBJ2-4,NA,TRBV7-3,CASSLGGEDIQYF,TGTGCCAGCAGCTTAGGCGGGGAGGACATTCAGTACTTC
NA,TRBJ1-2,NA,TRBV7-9,CASSLDGSDGYTF,TGTGCCAGCAGCTTAGACGGGTCCGATGGCTACACCTTC
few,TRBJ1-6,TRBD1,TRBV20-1,CSARGTELQWGSSYNSPLHF,TGCAGTGCTAGGGGGACAGAGCTACAGTGGGGAAGCTCCTATAATTCACCCCTCCACTTT
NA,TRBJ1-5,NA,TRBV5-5,CASSLESWGQPQHF,TGTGCCAGCAGCTTGGAGTCATGGGGTCAGCCCCAGCATTTT
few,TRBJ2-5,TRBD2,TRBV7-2,CASSLVGSGGPRAYQETQYF,TGTGCCAGCAGCTTAGTTGGTAGCGGGGGGCCACGGGCGTACCAAGAGACCCAGTACTTC
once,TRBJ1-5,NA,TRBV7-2,CASSLRSAREQPQHF,TGTGCCAGCAGCTTACGTTCTGCCAGGGAGCAGCCCCAGCATTTT
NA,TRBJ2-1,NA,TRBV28,CASSFLLSESSNEQFF,TGTGCCAGCAGTTTTTTGCTTAGCGAGTCATCCAATGAGCAGTTCTTC
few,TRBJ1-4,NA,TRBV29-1,CSVGGPTNEKLFF,TGCAGCGTTGGGGGTCCAACTAATGAAAAACTGTTTTTT